The sequence of this T cell receptor beta chain was determined in a study of blood T cell repertoires in COVID-19 (dated by TCRdb to the early 2020s). Notes on the research overall: Samples covering the acute and convalescent phases of COVID-19 were provided by collaborators in the United States, Italy and Spain. Where HLA class I and class II types were available, the types were taken from metadata supplied by the sample provider, not from assay-based typing. Subjects who had been exposed to COVID-19, were actively infected with it, or had recovered from it provided the deeply sampled blood TCRbeta repertoires that made up the dataset. Samples were obtained from the ongoing ImmuneRACE study (first 160 participants) and from over 1,000 subjects provided by 6 global collaborators. A de-identified subject ID, COVID-19 status, age in years and sex were almost always included in the sample metadata. The material from the prospective study consisted of cDNA or gDNA derived from T cells, B-cell-depleted T cells, or PBMCs. The repertoires were released in a freely available public database meant as a resource for research on the immune response to SARS-CoV-2.

Whole blood was collected in K2EDTA tubes by collaborating institutions according to the institutions' own protocols. For TCRbeta analysis, collaborator samples were shipped as frozen whole blood, as isolated PBMCs, or as DNA extracted from either sample type. Comment on this clone: This receptor's antigen is unknown. No much larger clone exists at a distance of one base, and base qualities are not known.

Findings and caveats that apply to the study as a whole: The quantity of clinical and demographic metadata differed by source and by participant and was supplied without curation.

TCRbeta CDR3 regions were amplified from genomic DNA using the immunoSEQ Assay, a bias-controlled multiplex PCR. Per the source publication's procedure: The number of nucleated cells in each sample was estimated from the amplification of reference gene primers within the assay. To quantify the absolute abundance of each unique TCRbeta CDR3 rearrangement, sequence reads were collapsed and filtered. For each sample, productive Simpson clonality was calculated by taking the square root of Simpson's diversity index across productive rearrangements. As stored in TCRdb, this immuneACCESS dataset retains in-frame rearrangements with V and J assigned. A fraction of the clones does not appear; measured against another copy, unresolved V genes explain less than half of the discrepancy, and the remainder lacks a known reason. That table is the source of V, J and clone size, and D and trimming were worked out from the DNA. Counted in this sample were some 190,000 clones; over 75% of them appeared once. 9.5% to 15% of the sample rests with the top ten.

Including cysteine and phenylalanine, the CDR3 has 17 amino acids. The read is trimmed to its CDR3 DNA, 51 bases read in frame from base 1. The germline V and J ends show losses of 4 bases and 3 bases respectively, and no gene match explains 13 bases of the junction. Looking up the germline V gene (reference sequence) yields CDR1 LGHDT and CDR2 YNNKEL. The source is a woman aged 45-65 years with acute or convalescent COVID-19. The chain is assembled from TRBV3-1 (or the pseudogene TRBV3-2) and TRBJ2-7; 9 nucleotides in the junction match TRBD2. Input material: peripheral blood. The sequenced DNA is TGTGCCAGCAGCCCCTCGATGAAGGGACTAGCCGACTACGAGCAGTACTTC. Its amino acids are CASSPSMKGLADYEQYF.